The 23 T cell receptor beta chains below come from one sample, sequenced in a study of blood T cell repertoires in COVID-19. The repertoire was sequenced with immunoSEQ multiplex PCR; TCRdb's copy has only in-frame clones and lacks some. The sample shows more than 95,000 clones, 65% to 80% of them seen only once. The sample comprised peripheral blood. These receptors were obtained from a man between 65 and 85 years old with acute or convalescent COVID-19.

The chain employs TRBV5-4 and TRBJ2-5, with TRBD1 as a possible D gene (6 bases). Between the trimmed V and J ends, which lost 6 bases and 5 bases, there was a span of 11 bases. The CDR3 spans 12 residues. Per the germline V gene, CDR1 is SGHNT and CDR2 is YYREEE (reference sequence). Here the CDR3 reads CASMGAGETQYF. The CDR3, as DNA: TGTGCCAGCATGGGGGCCGGGGAGACCCAGTACTTC.

For the CDR3, the DNA is TGTGCCAGCAGTTACTCGATGGCTAGCGGCTACGAGCAGTACTTC. It specifies CASSYSMASGYEQYF. This sequence joins TRBV6-6 and TRBJ2-7, with 7 bases aligning to TRBD2. The CDR3 contains 15 residues. Unmatched junction bases numbered 5, after V lost 0 bases and J lost 3 bases. CDR1 is MNHNY and CDR2 is SVGAGI in the germline V gene (reference sequence).

This sequence joins TRBV30 and TRBJ2-7, with a possible D match to TRBD2 (6 bases). The CDR3 length is 12 residues. V gave up 1 base and J gave up 4 bases, with 8 bases separating them. The germline CDR1 and CDR2 sequences are GTSNPN and SVGIG (reference sequence). The CDR3 is CAWSGGVYEQYF. The CDR3 DNA reads TGTGCCTGGAGTGGGGGGGTTTACGAGCAGTACTTC.

Only a few counts were recorded for this clone. The rearrangement uses TRBV19 and TRBJ2-7, with 8 bases fitting TRBD1. Germline values: CDR1 LNHDA, CDR2 SQIVND (reference sequence). V was pared by 5 bases and J by 6 bases, with 9 bases of the junction left unmatched. The CDR3 length is 14 residues. CDR3 nucleotide sequence: TGTGCCAGTAGTCCTAAGACAGGGGTTGCCGAGCAGTACTTC. Translated: CASSPKTGVAEQYF.

The V gene is TRBV5-1, the J gene TRBJ2-2; 9 bases align to TRBD1. V shed 4 bases, J shed 6 bases, and the junction held 13 bases outside the gene matches. Germline V gene lookup returns CDR1 SGHRS and CDR2 YFSETQ. The CDR3 totals 17 residues. The CDR3 protein is CASSPRGTGSTAGELFF. The CDR3 nucleotides read TGCGCCAGCAGCCCTCGCGGGACAGGGTCCACGGCCGGGGAGCTGTTTTTT.

The V gene is TRBV28, the J gene TRBJ2-7; D uncertain. Trimming stripped 8 bases from V and 5 bases from J, with 16 bases between. The V gene's germline CDR1 is MDHEN and CDR2 SYDVKM. The CDR3 is made up of 13 amino acids. The CDR3 loop reads CASDFGQNNEQYF. As DNA, the CDR3 is TGTGCCAGCGATTTTGGGCAAAACAACGAGCAGTACTTC. Based on the CDR3 plus reference TRBV28 and TRBJ2-7, the full variable domain is DVKVTQSSRYLVKRTGEKVFLECVQDMDHENMFWYRQDPGLGLRLIYFSYDVKMKEKGDIPEGYSVSREKKERFSLILESASTNQTSMYLCASDFGQNNEQYFGPGTRLTVT.

J is TRBJ2-1 and V is TRBV28, with 9 positions matching TRBD2. The CDR3 consists of 18 residues. J was trimmed by 7 bases and V by 5 bases; bases with no gene match: 18. Per the germline V gene, CDR1 is MDHEN and CDR2 is SYDVKM. In nucleotides, the CDR3 is TGTGCCAGCAGTCCGTCCCTCTTAGCGGGAGTTGAGAGGAATGAGCAGTTCTTC. Translated: CASSPSLLAGVERNEQFF.

The V and J genes are TRBV7-3 and TRBJ2-2; the D gene is possibly TRBD1 (5 bases). CDR3 size: 14 residues. With 5 bases removed from V and 0 bases from J, the gap between germline ends came to 7 bases. CDR1 is SGHTA, CDR2 FQGTGA, per germline. CDR3 region: CASSRTTNTGELFF. CDR3 DNA: TGTGCCAGCAGCCGGACAACGAACACCGGGGAGCTGTTTTTT.

This chain connects TRBV7-7 to TRBJ2-1; TRBD2 matches 10 bases. V dropped 5 bases and J dropped 4; count of bases not matched to a gene: 5. The CDR3 is 15 amino acids. The V gene's germline CDR1 is SSHAT and CDR2 FNYEAQ (reference sequence). The CDR3 bases are TGTGCCAGCAGCCGGACTAGCGGACCTTACAATGAGCAGTTCTTC. Translation gives CASSRTSGPYNEQFF.

The gene calls are TRBV19 and TRBJ2-7, with TRBD2 matching 9 bases. V gave up 10 bases and J gave up 1 base; unmatched junction bases: 5. Germline lookup yields CDR1 LNHDA and CDR2 SQIVND (reference sequence). The CDR3 totals 13 residues. CDR3 protein: CATSGDSSYEQYF. In DNA, the CDR3 is TGTGCCACTAGCGGGGACTCGTCCTACGAGCAGTACTTC.

The chain couples TRBV15 to TRBJ1-4; TRBD1 aligns across 7 bases. The CDR3 loop spans 16 amino acids. Germline CDR1 is LNHNV and CDR2 is YYDKDF (reference sequence). Losses at the gene ends were 2 bases for V and 0 bases for J; bases not matched to a gene: 3. CDR3 in DNA: TGTGCCACCAGCAGAAAAACAGGGGCAACTAATGAAAAACTGTTTTTT. Its protein product is CATSRKTGATNEKLFF. The whole variable domain, remainder taken from reference TRBV15 and TRBJ1-4, is DAMVIQNPRYQVTQFGKPVTLSCSQTLNHNVMYWYQQKSSQAPKLLFHYYDKDFNNEADTPDNFQSRRPNTSFCFLDIRSPGLGDTAMYLCATSRKTGATNEKLFFGSGTQLSVL.

This clone was seen a handful of times. The chain couples TRBV18 to TRBJ2-5, with D tentatively TRBD2 (6 bases). Trimming took off 6 bases at V and 5 bases at J, with 22 bases between the two ends. In germline, CDR1 is KGHSH, CDR2 LQKENI. This CDR3 has 16 residues. The CDR3 nucleotides are TGTGCCAGCTCGCGCGGGCAACTAGCCTCGCCGGAGACCCAGTACTTC. Its protein is CASSRGQLASPETQYF.

CDR3 bases: TGTGCCAGCAGCCTTGCGAGGAGGTTAATCAATGAGCAGTTCTTC. Encoded protein: CASSLARRLINEQFF. This chain connects TRBV7-9 to TRBJ2-1; possibly TRBD2 for D (5 bases). V was cut by 5 bases and J by 6 bases, with 17 bases left in between. Germline CDR1 SEHNR, CDR2 FQNEAQ (reference sequence). The CDR3 is 15 residues long.

This chain links TRBV28 with TRBJ1-5; D gene ambiguous. Germline V CDR1 and CDR2: MDHEN, SYDVKM. The V end lost 5 bases, the J end lost 2 bases, and 10 bases lay between the germline ends. CDR3 size: 14 residues. CDR3 amino acids: CASSRAGGNQPQHF. The DNA of the CDR3 is TGTGCCAGCAGTCGGGCGGGTGGCAATCAGCCCCAGCATTTT. Using reference TRBV28 and TRBJ1-5 for the parts outside the CDR3, the full variable domain is DVKVTQSSRYLVKRTGEKVFLECVQDMDHENMFWYRQDPGLGLRLIYFSYDVKMKEKGDIPEGYSVSREKKERFSLILESASTNQTSMYLCASSRAGGNQPQHFGDGTRLSIL.

This clone is a singleton in its sample. The chain couples TRBV6-5 to TRBJ2-7, with 7 bases aligning to TRBD1. The germline V gene has CDR1 MNHEY and CDR2 SVGAGI. The CDR3 covers 16 residues. Trimming at V came to 0 bases and at J to 0 bases, leaving 5 bases not matched to a gene. The CDR3 sequence: CASSYSNRGDSYEQYF. The CDR3 region has the DNA TGTGCCAGCAGTTACTCGAACAGGGGTGACTCCTACGAGCAGTACTTC.

The rearrangement uses TRBV19 and TRBJ1-5; the D gene is possibly TRBD1 (6 bases). CDR1 is LNHDA and CDR2 is SQIVND in the germline V gene (reference sequence). Trimming removed 0 bases from V and 4 bases from J, with 19 bases in between. This CDR3 region has 18 residues. CDR3 in amino acids: CASSIEAPGTFLNQPQHF. As DNA, the CDR3 is TGTGCCAGTAGTATAGAAGCCCCCGGGACATTCTTGAATCAGCCCCAGCATTTT. Supplemented by reference TRBV19 and TRBJ1-5, the full variable domain reads DGGITQSPKYLFRKEGQNVTLSCEQNLNHDAMYWYRQDPGQGLRLIYYSQIVNDFQKGDIAEGYSVSREKKESFPLTVTSAQKNPTAFYLCASSIEAPGTFLNQPQHFGDGTRLSIL.

This clone was picked up one time. The chain links TRBV21-1 to TRBJ2-7; the table's TRBD2 call for D was not verified on the DNA. TRBV21-1 is classified as a pseudogene. This CDR3 has 16 residues. CDR3 sequence reads: CASSKGGGDPTWEQYF. Written as DNA, the CDR3 is TGTGCCAGCAGCAAAGGTGGGGGGGATCCTACCTGGGAGCAGTACTTC.

CDR3 DNA sequence: TGTGCCAGCAGTCCCATTCCCCCGGGACAGCCCTACGAGCAGTACTTC. As protein: CASSPIPPGQPYEQYF. V and J are TRBV2 and TRBJ2-7, with 7 bases fitting TRBD1. The V gene end was trimmed by 5 bases and the J gene end by 2 bases; junction bases not matched to a gene: 12. The CDR3 has 16 residues. Per the germline V gene, CDR1 is SNHLY and CDR2 is FYNNEI.

Remarks on this clone: This CDR3 is also generated by other DNA sequences in the sample. V gene TRBV28 combines with J gene TRBJ1-5; D gene ambiguous. Per the germline V gene, CDR1 is MDHEN and CDR2 is SYDVKM. The CDR3 extends over 12 amino acids. V was pared by 5 bases and J by 7 bases, with 9 bases between. CDR3 sequence (DNA): TGTGCCAGCAGTCCTAGCGGGCAGCCCCAGCATTTT. This codes for CASSPSGQPQHF.

The J gene is TRBJ2-1, the V gene TRBV29-1; D is perhaps TRBD1 (6 bases). The V end was cut by 7 bases, the J end by 3 bases, with 16 bases between. The CDR3 length is 14 residues. Germline V CDR1 and CDR2: SQVTM, ANQGSEA. In nucleotides, the CDR3 is TGCAGCGCCGGGCGGTTACAGGGCTACAATGAGCAGTTCTTC. It encodes CSAGRLQGYNEQFF.

This chain connects TRBV6-2 or TRBV6-3 to TRBJ1-5; 9 bases are shared with TRBD1. This CDR3 is built from 15 residues. In germline, CDR1 is MNHEY, CDR2 SVGEGT. V lost 4 bases to trimming and J lost 7 bases; unmatched junction nucleotides: 8. CDR3 DNA sequence: TGTGCCAGCAGTTTCTACAGGGGGCCCCGGCAGCCCCAGCATTTT. The encoded protein is CASSFYRGPRQPQHF.

This chain links TRBV11-2 with TRBJ2-7, with a weak D call TRBD2 (5 bases). The CDR3 extends over 14 amino acids. V lost 3 bases and J lost 6, with 15 bases in between. Per germline, CDR1 SGHAT and CDR2 FQNNGV. For the CDR3, the DNA is TGTGCCAGCAGCTTTGTCTCCGGGGAAAGCGAGCAGTACTTC. Its protein product is CASSFVSGESEQYF.

This clone is a singleton in its sample. This sequence joins TRBV4-3 and TRBJ1-5; 7 bases align to TRBD1. This CDR3 comprises 16 residues. Germline CDR1 LGHNA, CDR2 YSLEER. V was pared by 1 base and J by 2 bases, with 5 bases of the junction left unmatched. CDR3 coding DNA: TGCGCCAGCAGCCAAGCCTTAGGGACAGGCAATCAGCCCCAGCATTTT. Translation gives CASSQALGTGNQPQHF.